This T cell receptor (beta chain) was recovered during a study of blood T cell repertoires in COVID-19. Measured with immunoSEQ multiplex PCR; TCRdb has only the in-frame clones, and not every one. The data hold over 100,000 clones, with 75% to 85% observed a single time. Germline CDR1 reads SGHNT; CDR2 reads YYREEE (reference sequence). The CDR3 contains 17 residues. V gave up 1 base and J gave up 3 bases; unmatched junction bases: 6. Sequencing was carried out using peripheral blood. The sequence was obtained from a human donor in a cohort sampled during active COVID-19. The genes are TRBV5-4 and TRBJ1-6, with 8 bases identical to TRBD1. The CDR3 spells CASSLHGTGGYNSPLHF. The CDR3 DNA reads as TGTGCCAGCAGCTTGCATGGAACAGGGGGCTATAATTCACCCCTCCACTTT.